This is a list of T cell receptor beta chains from one sample in a study of radiotherapy plus CTLA-4 blockade in lung cancer. Generated by immunoSEQ multiplex PCR, the TCRdb table keeps only in-frame clones and is missing some. The sample records tens of thousands of clones, around 79% being singletons. This specimen was peripheral blood, taken from a patient treated with radiotherapy plus ipilimumab. These receptors came from a human donor with non-small cell lung cancer who had a partial response to radiotherapy plus ipilimumab. Some clones in this sample may be carry-over from other donors' samples. The CDR3 runs from the conserved cysteine through the conserved F or W. The D gene is left open where the match is weak. Not every row has a clone size; where given, it reads once, few, many or a size class.

TRBD2 | TRBJ2-5 | TRBV4-2 | - | TGTGCCAGCAGCATGGGACTAGTCCAAGAGACCCAGTACTTC | CASSMGLVQETQYF
TRBD2 | TRBJ2-1 | TRBV7-3 | - | TGTGCCAGCAGCCCTAGCGGGAGTATGTACAATGAGCAGTTCTTC | CASSPSGSMYNEQFF
- | TRBJ2-7 | TRBV4-1 | many | TGCGCCAGCAGCCAATTCCCGGACTTCGACGAGCAGTACTTC | CASSQFPDFDEQYF
TRBD1 | TRBJ1-6 | TRBV28 | - | TGTGCCAGCAGGACAGGGTTTTCACCCCTCCACTTT | CASRTGFSPLHF
- | TRBJ2-7 | TRBV15 | - | TGTGCCACCAGCAGAGGATCAGGTCAGGGATACGAGCAGTACTTC | CATSRGSGQGYEQYF
TRBD1 | TRBJ1-1 | TRBV9 | - | TGTGCCAGCAGCCCCCAGACAGGGGGCTGGTCTGAAGCTTTCTTT | CASSPQTGGWSEAFF
TRBD2 | TRBJ2-2 | TRBV6-8 | - | TGTGCCAGCAGTTGCTCGGGACTAGCGCTGAACACCGGGGAGCTGTTTTTT | CASSCSGLALNTGELFF
- | TRBJ2-3 | TRBV7-2 | once | TGTGCCAGCAGCTTCCTGAATCCCAGTTTT | CASSFLNPSF
- | TRBJ1-4 | TRBV4-3 | - | TGCGCCAGCAGCGGGGGCGCGTTTGAAAAACTGTTTTTT | CASSGGAFEKLFF
- | TRBJ2-4 | TRBV7-2 | - | TGTGCCAGCAGCTTAGATCCTAGCAACATTCAGTACTTC | CASSLDPSNIQYF
- | TRBJ2-7 | TRBV2 | - | TGTGCCAGCAGCGTCGGACTTTACGAGCAGTACTTC | CASSVGLYEQYF
- | TRBJ1-1 | TRBV28 | - | TGTGCCAGCTTAACTTGGAGAGGTGTCAACACTGAAGCTTTCTTT | CASLTWRGVNTEAFF
- | TRBJ2-7 | TRBV6-6 | - | TGTGCCAGCAGTTTTGCCGGGGGCTCCTACGAGCAGTACTTC | CASSFAGGSYEQYF
- | TRBJ1-5 | TRBV28 | - | TGTGCCAGCAGTTTATTGCGCCATCAGCCCCAGCATTTT | CASSLLRHQPQHF
TRBD2 | TRBJ2-5 | TRBV5-1 | - | TGCGCCAGCACTCTTGGGTCGAGCGGGGGGGCCACAGAGACCCAGTACTTC | CASTLGSSGGATETQYF
TRBD1 | TRBJ2-1 | TRBV6-1 | - | TGTGCCAGCAACGAGGACAGGGTGTTCAATGAGCAGTTCTTC | CASNEDRVFNEQFF
TRBD2 | TRBJ2-5 | TRBV20-1 | - | TGCAGTGTGGGGGGGCAAGAGACCCAGTACTTC | CSVGGQETQYF
- | TRBJ1-1 | TRBV5-6 | few | TGTGCCAGCAGCTTTTCCGGGGGTAACACTGAAGCTTTCTTT | CASSFSGGNTEAFF
TRBD2 | TRBJ2-7 | TRBV7-9 | - | TGTGCCAGCAGCTACCCTCGCGGGGGCGAGCAGTACTTC | CASSYPRGGEQYF
TRBD2 | TRBJ2-3 | TRBV7-9 | - | TGTGCCAGCAGCCCGAGATTAGGTAGCGGGAGAGATACGCAGTATTTT | CASSPRLGSGRDTQYF
TRBD1 | TRBJ1-5 | TRBV5-1 | few | TGCGCCAGCAGCTTGGCAGGGGGAAGCAATCAGCCCCAGCATTTT | CASSLAGGSNQPQHF
TRBD1 | TRBJ1-2 | TRBV5-1 | - | TGCGCCAGCAGCCGGGACAGTCGTTATGGCTACACCTTC | CASSRDSRYGYTF
- | TRBJ2-3 | TRBV9 | - | TGTGCCAGCAGCGCAAACAGGGTCACAGATACGCAGTATTTT | CASSANRVTDTQYF
TRBD1 | TRBJ2-5 | TRBV7-7 | - | TGTGCCAGCAGCTACAACACAGGGGTTGGAGAGACCCAGTACTTC | CASSYNTGVGETQYF
- | TRBJ2-1 | TRBV5-4 | - | TGTGCCAGCAGCTTGCCCGGGACGGAGGGCGTAAACGAGCAGTTCTTC | CASSLPGTEGVNEQFF
- | TRBJ1-5 | TRBV5-1 | - | TGCGCCAGCAGAGGGAGTACGGAGCAGCCCCAGCATTTT | CASRGSTEQPQHF
- | TRBJ2-2 | TRBV5-1 | few | TGCGCCAGCGTGATACAGGGTCCTGGCACCGGGGAGCTGTTTTTT | CASVIQGPGTGELFF
TRBD2 | TRBJ2-1 | TRBV14 | - | TGTGCCAGCAGCCCAGAACGGTGGCCTAGCGGAAATGAGCAGTTCTTC | CASSPERWPSGNEQFF
- | TRBJ2-5 | TRBV5-8 | - | TGTGCCAGCACGATGGGGCTGTACCAAGAGACCCAGTACTTC | CASTMGLYQETQYF
- | TRBJ2-3 | TRBV6-5 | - | TGTGCCAGCAGACTGGGGGGGCGCAGCACAGATACGCAGTATTTT | CASRLGGRSTDTQYF
TRBD2 | TRBJ2-1 | TRBV9 | - | TGTGCCAGCAGCGGCCGAGCGGGGGGGTACAATGAGCAGTTCTTC | CASSGRAGGYNEQFF
TRBD1 | TRBJ1-5 | TRBV7-8 | few | TGTGCCAGCAGCGAGGGACAGGGAAGGAGACAGCCCCAGCATTTT | CASSEGQGRRQPQHF
TRBD1 | TRBJ2-1 | TRBV7-8 | - | TGTGCCAGCAGCTTTAGGACAGGGGATAATGAGCAGTTCTTC | CASSFRTGDNEQFF
- | TRBJ2-6 | TRBV11-2 | - | TGTGCCAGCAGCTTTCTGTCCCAACTGTTCTCTGGGGCCAACGTCCTGACTTTC | CASSFLSQLFSGANVLTF